The TCR beta chain described here comes from a study of blood T cells in healthy people across ages. Using a J-beta primer mix together with a sample-barcoded 5' primer, a second PCR was run for about 6 to 11 cycles. Every individual sample yielded 2.5 million or more paired-end reads (each containing CDR3). TCRdb reprocessed the 5' RACE reads via MiXCR and lists one record per CDR3 protein. Of more than 650,000 distinct CDR3 sequences in the sample, about 20% were seen once. Isolation of PBMCs gave at least 6 million cells per sample. V was pared by 4 bases and J by 7 bases, with 11 bases between. CDR3 length equals 14 residues.

The J gene is TRBJ2-6, the V gene TRBV12-3 or TRBV12-4; D is ambiguous. Sequencing used blood. The clonotype comes from a man aged 65 to 79 in good health. DNA for the CDR3: TGTGCCAGCAGTTCCCTTAGGGAAGCCAACGTCCTGACTTTC. This codes for CASSSLREANVLTF.